The clone carrying this T cell receptor beta chain was counted a single time. The data derive from a study of blood T cell repertoires in COVID-19. About the study: Acute and convalescent COVID-19 specimens originated in the United States, Italy and Spain. In each case, the material was cDNA or gDNA derived from T cells, B-cell-depleted T cells, or PBMCs.

Trimming cost V 4 bases and J 8 bases, with 17 bases left between them. CDR3 length: 14 amino acids. Per the germline V gene, CDR1 is MNHEY and CDR2 is SVGEGT. In the original workflow: It was from reference gene primer amplification that nucleated cell counts were estimated. Sequencing used immunoSEQ multiplex PCR; TCRdb keeps in-frame clones, though not all of them. The D gene and trimming were derived from the DNA, and the V and J assignments and clone size from that table. The sample includes 150,000 to 200,000 clones, approximately 80% of them seen just once. The sequencing sample was made of peripheral blood. The source of this sequence is a woman at least 80 years old with COVID-19, enrolled during active disease. This chain links TRBV6-2 or TRBV6-3 with TRBJ1-1, with D unresolved. Here the CDR3 reads CASSSYIGQLEAFF. The CDR3 region has the DNA TGTGCCAGCAGTTCTTATATCGGTCAACTGGAAGCTTTCTTT.